This TCR beta chain came from a study of cytomegalovirus exposure and HLA in healthy donors (dated by TCRdb to the late 2010s). Broadly, across the study: An earlier analysis of some 600 of the donors reported over 250 Gb of sequence data and 100 million to 120 million unique TCR beta sequences obtained from approximately 180 million T cells. An early release that covered 640 HLA-typed donors contained approximately 300 gigabases of sequencing data and some 87 million unique TCR sequences. Of the 350 to 450 genotyped donors, more than 75% were placed in the genetic ancestry cluster associated with self-reported Caucasian donors. The aim of the study was to test whether cataloging public T cell receptors could identify signatures of past pathogen exposure. Using immunosequencing, the study profiled T cell repertoires from some 670 subjects and related those repertoires to cytomegalovirus serostatus. Along with the roughly 710-subject first cohort, a separate validation cohort of over 90 different subjects was used. The study combined high-throughput TCR immunosequencing, statistical association of individual TCRs with disease status, and machine learning to predict cytomegalovirus infection status. A later analysis re-examined previously published TCR beta repertoires from just over 650 donors and added high-resolution HLA genotyping to investigate patterns of TCR occurrence. Rather than using new phenotypic data, the later analysis identified candidate immune exposures from TCR beta sequences and from how often those sequences occurred across donors. In an earlier analysis of 587 of the donors, high-throughput TCR beta sequencing was used to judge whether each TCR beta V gene segment behaved as functional or pseudogenic. Donor age, sex, ethnicity and CMV serostatus were compiled together with the repertoire data. A later genetic analysis used genome-wide SNP genotypes for about 65% of the roughly 670 donors, treating that subset as a discovery cohort. Every discovery cohort repertoire had been produced on one sequencing platform. HLA typing included class I and class II loci at four-digit resolution. Typing coverage varied by locus: about 620-630 donors for A, B, C, DRB1 and DQB1; approximately 520 for DQA1; 600 to 610 for DPA1; more than 450 for DPB1. Four or five DR-DQ haplotypes were handled as single units for association and clustering, since linkage in the cohort was strong. Among roughly 400 genotyped donors of the cohort, an average of approximately 240,000 unique TCR beta nucleotide sequences was sequenced per donor, of which roughly 18% were non-productive. What the work shows at the level of the full study, not this receptor alone: Most TCR sequences were seen in very few donors, while some public TCRs were found in many individuals. Because counts were too low, approximately 18 rarely observed V segments, including chromosome 9 orphons, were excluded from the earlier analysis of 587 of the donors. When HLA alleles, especially DR and DQ, strongly co-occurred, attributing TCR associations to individual alleles was difficult. The sequencing pipeline was judged likely to have produced a cluster of highly shared sequence variants as a technical artifact. According to a later analysis, parvovirus B19, influenza, CMV and Epstein-Barr virus appeared linked to several top co-occurrence clusters. V-gene and J-gene trimming of TCR beta chains was associated with a missense DCLRE1C variant in a later genetic analysis, and the association was replicated in an independent cohort. A total of 150 to 200 TCR beta chains were listed by the study as associated with cytomegalovirus. This cohort had only TCR beta chains sequenced, and the lack of alpha or paired-chain data limited which features could be detected. Linkage disequilibrium might explain the correlated functional status among segregating V segments, but an unknown experimental factor could not be excluded. The authors suggested that the approach could potentially be generalized to other disease states and immunological phenotypes. A further reported finding was that TCR beta sequences accurately predicted the HLA-A and HLA-B alleles for most subjects in the first cohort. In vitro tests confirmed that a few of the cytomegalovirus-associated TCR beta chains recognize cytomegalovirus antigens. Because HLA typing was missing for some donors at each locus, association tests included only the typed subset. In an earlier analysis of more than 450 of the donors, most TCR beta V segments were observed in productive rearrangements about 90% or about 30% of the time, broadly matching IMGT annotations. A later genetic analysis reported fewer N-insertions in productive TCRs among donors in an Asian-associated ancestry cluster than the roughly 620-donor mean. In a later analysis, TCR association rates were found to vary across HLA loci, with the most associated TCRs seen for DRB1 alleles and the fewest for HLA-C alleles. The classifier was reported to diagnose cytomegalovirus status with high specificity and sensitivity in both the original cohort and the validation cohort. The 87-base-pair reads could not distinguish some IMGT-functional V segments, including TRBV6-2 and TRBV6-3, so those segments were excluded. Roughly uniform sequencing depth across donors was assumed in presence/absence analyses, although this assumption may not hold. At a false discovery rate of 0.05, a later analysis linked 16,000 or so TCR beta sequences to specific HLA alleles. According to a later analysis, most CMV-associated TCR beta chains appeared to be HLA-restricted, and the HLA associations seemed to be driven largely by CMV exposure. The only immune exposure information available for the cohort was CMV serostatus. In a later analysis, HLA-associated TCR beta chains showed more clonal expansion and lower generation probabilities than non-associated chains that were equally common.

In total, over 600 healthy bone marrow donors made up the cohort. At the time of sampling, every cohort member was nominally healthy, though immune exposures that went unrecorded were likely present. The donor tested CMV seropositive and was one of the 289 seropositive cohort members. Each donor provided a peripheral blood sample, and peripheral blood mononuclear cells were used for TCR beta sequencing. Genomic DNA extraction from the blood cell samples was performed with the Qiagen DNeasy Blood Extraction Kit. CDR1 SGHTA and CDR2 FQGNSA were looked up in the germline V gene. Its CDR3 holds 13 amino acids, cysteine through phenylalanine. CDR3 DNA only is kept here, 39 bases in frame from base 1. V drops 5 bases and J drops 6 bases, leaving 14 bases in between. This clone was seen only once. Its antigen is unknown. Within one base of it there is no much larger clone, and no base qualities were kept. Libraries were constructed by the immunoSEQ multiplex PCR assay. For the multiplex PCR, a mixture combining 60 forward primers for TCR Vbeta segments and 13 reverse primers for TCR Jbeta segments was used. The CDR3 region of rearranged TCR beta genes was amplified from genomic DNA with a multiplex PCR assay. The Illumina HiSeq System was used to sequence the amplified TCR beta libraries as 87-base-pair reads. Per the original workflow: In a later analysis, about 80 million unique TCR beta chains were counted across the roughly 610 repertoires, and roughly 9.9 million of these chains were shared by at least two donors. To remove PCR and sequencing errors, raw reads were error-corrected and collapsed into unique sequences using a nearest-neighbor algorithm that merged closely related sequences. To assign V, D and J gene segments, CDR3 sequences were aligned to IMGT reference sequences. For a sequence to be retained, at least a six-nucleotide match to both a V gene segment and a J gene segment was required. Rearrangements were classified as productive when the CDR3 lacked stop codons and remained in frame with V and J, and all other rearrangements were classified as non-productive. Following IMGT convention, CDR3 was defined as the stretch from the second conserved V-encoded cysteine to the conserved J-encoded phenylalanine. The earlier analysis of some 550 of the donors excluded any sequence lacking an unambiguous match to a single V gene segment. An earlier analysis of several hundred of the donors classified V segments as functional when productive rearrangements were above 56.7% and as segregating when the standard deviation between donors was above 5%. A statistical classification framework was built for diagnosing cytomegalovirus status from the catalog of TCR beta chain sequences. A later analysis assigned V and J genes by comparing TCR nucleotide sequences with IMGT/GENE-DB human TR gene sequences. Using the TCRdist pipeline, a later analysis assigned CDR3 sequences along with most-parsimonious VDJ recombination scenarios. In a later analysis, every TCR beta chain was defined by the combination of its CDR3 amino acid sequence and its V-gene family, and reads without a unique V-gene family were dropped. A later analysis removed 500 to 600 highly shared, low-generation-probability nucleotide sequences to deal with suspected cross-contamination and a sequencing artifact. For each public chain, a later analysis derived a clonal expansion index from normalized ranks of inferred template counts within each repertoire. In a later analysis, generation probabilities were computed using a VDJ recombination model fitted to out-of-frame rearrangements, and the results were checked against IGoR. A later analysis scored TCR-TCR, TCR-HLA and TCR-CMV co-occurrence with hypergeometric tests, applying a repertoire-size bias correction to TCR pairs. A later analysis estimated false discovery rates by permuting HLA or CMV assignments 20 times. In a later analysis, co-occurring TCRs were grouped using DBSCAN, and TCRdist sequence similarity was added for clustering within HLA-allele-positive subsets. Repertoires with fewer than 30,000 or more than 120,000 public chains, plus five repertoires with anomalous nucleotide sharing, were excluded from co-occurrence clustering. In its TCRdb copy, this immuneACCESS table keeps in-frame sequences only and misses some clones. Where compared with another copy, unresolved V genes explain less than half of these, and the others have no known cause. V and J calls and clone size come straight from that table; D and trimming were deduced from the DNA. Within this sample are some 190,000 clones, with 83% of them counted one time only. Of the sample, approximately 1.8% is held by the ten largest clones.

The TCR comes from a man aged 35-49 years in good health and CMV-seropositive. Source material: PBMCs. The rearranged segments are TRBV7-2 and TRBJ2-7; a tentative D match to TRBD1 spans 6 bases. CDR3 protein: CASSLQGPPEQYF. The DNA sequence reads TGTGCCAGCAGCCTACAGGGACCCCCCGAGCAGTACTTC.